This is a list of T cell receptor beta chains from one sample in a study of vaccination effects on CD4 cells after COVID-19. The repertoire was sequenced with immunoSEQ multiplex PCR; TCRdb's copy has only in-frame clones and lacks some. The profile covers about 33,000 clones, with approximately 78% appearing a single time and over 1.2% taken by the ten largest. These receptors are not linked to any known antigen. Sequenced material: CD4+ T cells from PBMCs cultured with HCoV-NL63 spike peptides, taken after COVID-19 vaccination. These receptors all stem from a human donor who received a COVID-19 vaccine. Some clones in this sample may be carry-over from other donors' samples. The conserved cysteine and the conserved F or W are not part of the CDR3 here. Each record gives: V gene, J gene, CDR3 protein.

v_call: TRBV30
j_call: TRBJ1-2
cdr3_aa: AWSVLQVATLSGYT

v_call: TRBV7-8
j_call: TRBJ1-2
cdr3_aa: ASSLHPLDGYT

v_call: TRBV10-3
j_call: TRBJ1-1
cdr3_aa: ALRAGEGTEAF

v_call: TRBV2
j_call: TRBJ1-5
cdr3_aa: ASDRGSNQPQH

v_call: TRBV24-1
j_call: TRBJ2-5
cdr3_aa: ATSDLKEKETQY

v_call: TRBV3-1/TRBV3-2
j_call: TRBJ2-3
cdr3_aa: ASRRGVFTDTQY

v_call: TRBV7-9
j_call: TRBJ1-1
cdr3_aa: ASSLSGNPGAF

v_call: TRBV19
j_call: TRBJ1-4
cdr3_aa: ASSSRRDATEKLF

v_call: TRBV7-9
j_call: TRBJ1-1
cdr3_aa: ASSLGQGSGNTEAF

v_call: TRBV27
j_call: TRBJ2-3
cdr3_aa: ASSFRDPASDTQY

v_call: TRBV4-1
j_call: TRBJ1-2
cdr3_aa: ASSQDGVRDGGYT

v_call: TRBV4-1
j_call: TRBJ2-1
cdr3_aa: ASSLVSEQF

v_call: TRBV9
j_call: TRBJ2-5
cdr3_aa: ASSVASRETQY

v_call: TRBV24-1
j_call: TRBJ1-2
cdr3_aa: ATSDPTGGWGYT

v_call: TRBV6-5
j_call: TRBJ2-1
cdr3_aa: ASSYWRTQSYNEQF

v_call: TRBV3-1/TRBV3-2
j_call: TRBJ1-4
cdr3_aa: ASSQRTGVYNEKLF

v_call: TRBV19
j_call: TRBJ2-3
cdr3_aa: ASSIVSGALDTQY

v_call: TRBV5-1
j_call: TRBJ2-5
cdr3_aa: ASSQGTGESIQY

v_call: TRBV20-1
j_call: TRBJ2-5
cdr3_aa: SASRAGGLQETQY

v_call: TRBV7-8
j_call: TRBJ2-3
cdr3_aa: ASSLQGIRGDTQY

v_call: TRBV24-1
j_call: TRBJ1-2
cdr3_aa: ATSDTLSGGSGGGYT

v_call: TRBV11-1
j_call: TRBJ1-2
cdr3_aa: ASSQDILANYGYT

v_call: TRBV19
j_call: TRBJ1-1
cdr3_aa: ASSNSPGNTEAF

v_call: TRBV30
j_call: TRBJ2-5
cdr3_aa: AWSPGTVNYKETQY

v_call: TRBV28
j_call: TRBJ2-3
cdr3_aa: ASSSREFGTDTQY

v_call: TRBV6-2/TRBV6-3
j_call: TRBJ2-1
cdr3_aa: ASSFVQLAASSGDYNEQF

v_call: TRBV5-1
j_call: TRBJ2-5
cdr3_aa: ASSSTGGSGGQETQY

v_call: TRBV9
j_call: TRBJ1-5
cdr3_aa: ASSATQDQPQH

v_call: TRBV7-9
j_call: TRBJ1-1
cdr3_aa: ASSLQGRNTEAF

v_call: TRBV5-1
j_call: TRBJ1-2
cdr3_aa: ASSPYQDRDGYT

v_call: TRBV6-5
j_call: TRBJ2-2
cdr3_aa: ASSYDRGIPGELF

v_call: TRBV20-1
j_call: TRBJ1-5
cdr3_aa: SASYTGQNQPQH

v_call: TRBV9
j_call: TRBJ2-3
cdr3_aa: ASNSGTASTDTQY

v_call: TRBV7-9
j_call: TRBJ1-2
cdr3_aa: ASSLDASYGYT

v_call: TRBV5-1
j_call: TRBJ1-1
cdr3_aa: ASSPQTNTEAF

v_call: TRBV5-4
j_call: TRBJ1-6
cdr3_aa: ASSPLQGFPSGLH

v_call: TRBV11-1
j_call: TRBJ1-1
cdr3_aa: ASSSSRDRAEAF

v_call: TRBV7-2
j_call: TRBJ2-5
cdr3_aa: ASSTRTSGDETQY

v_call: TRBV11-2
j_call: TRBJ2-3
cdr3_aa: ASSSYDTLGMVYTDTQY

v_call: TRBV5-5
j_call: TRBJ1-2
cdr3_aa: ASSLVTGMGYT

v_call: TRBV18
j_call: TRBJ1-2
cdr3_aa: ASSPQGTDGYT